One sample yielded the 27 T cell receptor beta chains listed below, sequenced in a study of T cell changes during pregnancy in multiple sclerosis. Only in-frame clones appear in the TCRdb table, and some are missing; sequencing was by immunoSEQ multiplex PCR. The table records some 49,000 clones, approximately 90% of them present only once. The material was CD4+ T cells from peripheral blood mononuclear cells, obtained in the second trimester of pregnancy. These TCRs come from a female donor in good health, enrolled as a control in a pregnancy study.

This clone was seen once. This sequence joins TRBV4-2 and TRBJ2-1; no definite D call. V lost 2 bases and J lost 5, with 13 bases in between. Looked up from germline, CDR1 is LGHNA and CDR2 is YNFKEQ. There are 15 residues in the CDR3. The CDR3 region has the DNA TGTGCCAGCAGCCAAACCCCTGCAACGGACAATGAGCAGTTCTTC. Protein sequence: CASSQTPATDNEQFF.

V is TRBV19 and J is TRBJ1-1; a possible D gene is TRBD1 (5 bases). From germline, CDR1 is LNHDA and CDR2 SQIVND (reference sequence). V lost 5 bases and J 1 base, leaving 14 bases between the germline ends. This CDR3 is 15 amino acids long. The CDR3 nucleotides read TGTGCCAGTAGTGGGCTGAACGGGGGGAACACTGAAGCTTTCTTT. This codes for CASSGLNGGNTEAFF.

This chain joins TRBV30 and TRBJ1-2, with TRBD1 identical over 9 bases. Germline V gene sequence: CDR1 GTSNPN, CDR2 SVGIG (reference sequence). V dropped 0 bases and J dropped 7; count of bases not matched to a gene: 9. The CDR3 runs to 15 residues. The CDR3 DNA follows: TGTGCCTGGAGTGTACAGGGGGCGCGGGTCTCTGGCTACACCTTC. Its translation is CAWSVQGARVSGYTF.

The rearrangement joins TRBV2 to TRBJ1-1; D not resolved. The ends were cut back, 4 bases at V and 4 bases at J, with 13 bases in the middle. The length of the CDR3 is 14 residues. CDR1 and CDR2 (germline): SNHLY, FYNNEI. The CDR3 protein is CASSGEAGSTEAFF. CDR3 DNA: TGTGCCAGCAGTGGGGAGGCGGGGAGCACTGAAGCTTTCTTT.

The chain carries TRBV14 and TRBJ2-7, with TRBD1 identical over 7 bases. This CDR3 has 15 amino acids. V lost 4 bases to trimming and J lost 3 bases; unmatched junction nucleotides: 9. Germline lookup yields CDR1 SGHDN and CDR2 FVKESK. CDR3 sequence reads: CASSLTGVFHYEQYF. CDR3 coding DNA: TGTGCCAGCAGCCTAACAGGGGTTTTTCACTACGAGCAGTACTTC.

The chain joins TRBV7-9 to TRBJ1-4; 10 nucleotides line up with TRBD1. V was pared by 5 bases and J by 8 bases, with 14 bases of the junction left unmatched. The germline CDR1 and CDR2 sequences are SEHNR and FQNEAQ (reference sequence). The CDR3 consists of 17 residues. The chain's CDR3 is CASSGPRSGTGAEKLFF. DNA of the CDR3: TGTGCCAGCAGCGGACCTAGAAGCGGGACAGGGGCCGAAAAACTGTTTTTT.

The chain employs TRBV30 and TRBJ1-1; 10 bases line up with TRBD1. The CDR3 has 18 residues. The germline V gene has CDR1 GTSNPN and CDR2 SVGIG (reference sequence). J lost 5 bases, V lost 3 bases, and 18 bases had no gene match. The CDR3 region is CAWRWAGGQGPLGTEAFF. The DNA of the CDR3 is TGTGCCTGGAGATGGGCTGGGGGACAGGGGCCCCTAGGGACTGAAGCTTTCTTT.

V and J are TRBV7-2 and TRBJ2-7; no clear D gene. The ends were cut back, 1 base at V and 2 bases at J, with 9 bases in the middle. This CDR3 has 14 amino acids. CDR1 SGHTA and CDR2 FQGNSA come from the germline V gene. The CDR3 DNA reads TGTGCCAGCAGCTTAGTCCTGAACACCTACGAGCAGTACTTC. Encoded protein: CASSLVLNTYEQYF.

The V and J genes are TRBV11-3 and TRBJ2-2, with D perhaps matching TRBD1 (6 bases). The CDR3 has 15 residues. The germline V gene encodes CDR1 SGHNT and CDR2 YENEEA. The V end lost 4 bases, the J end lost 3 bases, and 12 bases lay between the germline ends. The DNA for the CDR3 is TGTGCCAGCAGCTCAGGGGTGGCGGACACCGGGGAGCTGTTTTTT. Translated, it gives CASSSGVADTGELFF.

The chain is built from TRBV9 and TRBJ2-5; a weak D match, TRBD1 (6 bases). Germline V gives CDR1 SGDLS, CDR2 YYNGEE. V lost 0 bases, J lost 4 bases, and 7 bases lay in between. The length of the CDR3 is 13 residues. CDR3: CASSVVGGETQYF. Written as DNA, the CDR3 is TGTGCCAGCAGCGTAGTAGGGGGAGAGACCCAGTACTTC.

CDR3 in amino acids: CASSLAYSYEQYF. The CDR3 nucleotides read TGCGCCAGCAGCTTGGCATATAGCTACGAGCAGTACTTC. The chain links TRBV5-1 to TRBJ2-5; D gene ambiguous. The J call is doubtful: the DNA matches TRBJ2-7 better. The germline V gene encodes CDR1 SGHRS and CDR2 YFSETQ. The CDR3 loop spans 13 amino acids.

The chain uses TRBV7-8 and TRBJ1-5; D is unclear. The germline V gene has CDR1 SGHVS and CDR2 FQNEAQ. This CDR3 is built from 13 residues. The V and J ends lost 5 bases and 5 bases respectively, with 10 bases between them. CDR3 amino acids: CASSPTVDQPQHF. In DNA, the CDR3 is TGTGCCAGCAGCCCCACGGTGGATCAGCCCCAGCATTTT.

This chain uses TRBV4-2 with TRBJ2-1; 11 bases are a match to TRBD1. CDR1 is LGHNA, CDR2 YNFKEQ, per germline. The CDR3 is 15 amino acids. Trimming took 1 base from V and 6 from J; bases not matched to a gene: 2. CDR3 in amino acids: CASSQAGTGGNEQFF. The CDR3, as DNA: TGTGCCAGCAGCCAAGCCGGGACAGGGGGCAATGAGCAGTTCTTC.

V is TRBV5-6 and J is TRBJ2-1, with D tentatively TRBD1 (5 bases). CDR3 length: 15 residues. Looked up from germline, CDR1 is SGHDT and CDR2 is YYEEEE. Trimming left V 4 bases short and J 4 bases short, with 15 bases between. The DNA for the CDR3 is TGTGCCAGCAGCCTACAGGAAACTCTTTACAATGAGCAGTTCTTC. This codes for CASSLQETLYNEQFF.

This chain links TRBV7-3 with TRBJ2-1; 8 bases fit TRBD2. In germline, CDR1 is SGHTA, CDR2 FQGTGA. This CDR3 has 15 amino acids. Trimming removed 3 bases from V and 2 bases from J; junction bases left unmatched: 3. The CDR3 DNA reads TGTGCCAGCAGCTTGGATAGCGGGACCTACAATGAGCAGTTCTTC. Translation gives CASSLDSGTYNEQFF.

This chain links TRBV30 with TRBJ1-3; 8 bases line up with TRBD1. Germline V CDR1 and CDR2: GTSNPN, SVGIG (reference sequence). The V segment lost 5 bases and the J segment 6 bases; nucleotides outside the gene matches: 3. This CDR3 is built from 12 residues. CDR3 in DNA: TGTGCCTGGGGACAGGGAAAAAACACCATATATTTT. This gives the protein CAWGQGKNTIYF.

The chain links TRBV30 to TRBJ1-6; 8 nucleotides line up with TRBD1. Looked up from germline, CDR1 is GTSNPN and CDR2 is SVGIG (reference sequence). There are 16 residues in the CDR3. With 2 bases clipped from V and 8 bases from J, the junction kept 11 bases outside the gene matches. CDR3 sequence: CAWSMDRVGRDSPLHF. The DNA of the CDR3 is TGTGCCTGGAGTATGGACAGGGTGGGGAGGGATTCACCCCTCCACTTT. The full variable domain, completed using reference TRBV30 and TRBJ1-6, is SQTIHQWPATLVQPVGSPLSLECTVEGTSNPNLYWYRQAAGRGLQLLFYSVGIGQISSEVPQNLSASRPQDRQFILSSKKLLLSDSGFYLCAWSMDRVGRDSPLHFGNGTRLTVT.

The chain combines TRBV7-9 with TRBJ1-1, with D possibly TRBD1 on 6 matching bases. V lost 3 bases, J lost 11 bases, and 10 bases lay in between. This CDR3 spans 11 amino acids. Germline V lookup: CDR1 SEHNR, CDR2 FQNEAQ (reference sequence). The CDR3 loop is CASSFDRLAFF. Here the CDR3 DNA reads TGTGCCAGCAGCTTCGACAGGTTGGCTTTCTTT.

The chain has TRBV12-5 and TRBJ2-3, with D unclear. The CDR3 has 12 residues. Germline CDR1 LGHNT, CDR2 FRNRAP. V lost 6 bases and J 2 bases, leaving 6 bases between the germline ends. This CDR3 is CASGPFTDTQYF. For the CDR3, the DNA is TGTGCTAGTGGCCCGTTCACAGATACGCAGTATTTT.

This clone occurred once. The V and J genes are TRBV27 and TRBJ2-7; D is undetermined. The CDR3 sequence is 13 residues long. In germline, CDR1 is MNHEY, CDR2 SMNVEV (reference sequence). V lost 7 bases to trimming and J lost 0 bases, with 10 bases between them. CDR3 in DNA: TGTGCCAGCACAGGATTTAGCTCCTACGAGCAGTACTTC. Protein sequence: CASTGFSSYEQYF.

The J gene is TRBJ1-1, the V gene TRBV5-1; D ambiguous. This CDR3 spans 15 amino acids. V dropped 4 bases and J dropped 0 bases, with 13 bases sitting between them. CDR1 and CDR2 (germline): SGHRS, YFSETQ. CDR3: CASSPRRQLNTEAFF. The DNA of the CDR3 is TGCGCCAGCAGCCCTAGAAGGCAGCTGAACACTGAAGCTTTCTTT. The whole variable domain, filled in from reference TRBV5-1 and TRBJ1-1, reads KAGVTQTPRYLIKTRGQQVTLSCSPISGHRSVSWYQQTPGQGLQFLFEYFSETQRNKGNFPGRFSGRQFSNSRSEMNVSTLELGDSALYLCASSPRRQLNTEAFFGQGTRLTVV.

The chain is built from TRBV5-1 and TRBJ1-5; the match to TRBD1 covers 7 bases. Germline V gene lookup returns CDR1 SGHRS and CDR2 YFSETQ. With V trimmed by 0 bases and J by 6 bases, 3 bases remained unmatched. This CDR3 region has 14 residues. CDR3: CASSLGGDSQPQHF. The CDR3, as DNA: TGCGCCAGCAGCTTGGGCGGGGACAGTCAGCCCCAGCATTTT. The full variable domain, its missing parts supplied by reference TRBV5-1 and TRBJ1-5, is KAGVTQTPRYLIKTRGQQVTLSCSPISGHRSVSWYQQTPGQGLQFLFEYFSETQRNKGNFPGRFSGRQFSNSRSEMNVSTLELGDSALYLCASSLGGDSQPQHFGDGTRLSIL.

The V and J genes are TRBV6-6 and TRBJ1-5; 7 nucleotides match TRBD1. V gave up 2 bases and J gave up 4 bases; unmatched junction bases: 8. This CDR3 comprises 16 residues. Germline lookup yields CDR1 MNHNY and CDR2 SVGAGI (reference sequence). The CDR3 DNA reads TGTGCCAGCAGTTACGGGACAGCCGGAATTAATCAGCCCCAGCATTTT. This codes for CASSYGTAGINQPQHF.

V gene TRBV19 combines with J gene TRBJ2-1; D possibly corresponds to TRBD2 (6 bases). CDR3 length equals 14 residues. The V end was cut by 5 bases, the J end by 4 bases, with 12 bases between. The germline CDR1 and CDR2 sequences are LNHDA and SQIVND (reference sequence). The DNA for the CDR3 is TGTGCCAGTAGTCCTCGGGACTTTTACAATGAGCAGTTCTTC. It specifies CASSPRDFYNEQFF.

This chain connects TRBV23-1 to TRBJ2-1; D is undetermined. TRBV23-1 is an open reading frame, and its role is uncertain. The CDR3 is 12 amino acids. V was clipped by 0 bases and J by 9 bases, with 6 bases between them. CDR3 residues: CASSQSRGEQFF. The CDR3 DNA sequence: TGCGCCAGCAGTCAATCGAGAGGTGAGCAGTTCTTC.

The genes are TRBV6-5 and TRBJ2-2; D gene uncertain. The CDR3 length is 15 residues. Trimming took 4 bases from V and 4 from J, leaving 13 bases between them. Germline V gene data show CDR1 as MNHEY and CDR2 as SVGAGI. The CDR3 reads CASSLTTEITGELFF. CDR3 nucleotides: TGTGCCAGCAGTTTAACAACGGAGATCACCGGGGAGCTGTTTTTT.

CDR3 sequence: CASSETGIWHF. The CDR3 DNA sequence: TGTGCCAGCAGTGAGACAGGGATTTGGCATTTT. The V call is TRBV2, the J call TRBJ1-5, with TRBD1 identical over 7 bases. The V segment lost 3 bases and the J segment 15 bases; nucleotides outside the gene matches: 5. The CDR3 covers 11 residues. CDR1 and CDR2 from the germline V gene are SNHLY and FYNNEI.